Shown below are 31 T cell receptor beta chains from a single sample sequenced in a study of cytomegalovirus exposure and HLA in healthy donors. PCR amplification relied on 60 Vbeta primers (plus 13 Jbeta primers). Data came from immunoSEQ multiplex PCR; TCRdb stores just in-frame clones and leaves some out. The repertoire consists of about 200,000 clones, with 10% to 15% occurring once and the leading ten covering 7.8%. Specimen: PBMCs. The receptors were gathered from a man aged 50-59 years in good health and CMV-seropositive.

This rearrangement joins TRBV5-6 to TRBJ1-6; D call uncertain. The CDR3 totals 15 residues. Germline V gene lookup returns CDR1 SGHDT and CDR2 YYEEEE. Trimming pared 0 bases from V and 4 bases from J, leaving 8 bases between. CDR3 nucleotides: TGTGCCAGCAGCTTGGGGTTGGCATATAATTCACCCCTCCACTTT. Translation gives CASSLGLAYNSPLHF.

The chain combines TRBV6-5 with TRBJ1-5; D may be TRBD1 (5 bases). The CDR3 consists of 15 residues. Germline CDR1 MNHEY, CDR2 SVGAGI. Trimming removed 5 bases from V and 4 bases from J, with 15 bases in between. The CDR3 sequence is CASSNPPGENQPQHF. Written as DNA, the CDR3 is TGTGCCAGCAGTAATCCGCCGGGGGAGAATCAGCCCCAGCATTTT.

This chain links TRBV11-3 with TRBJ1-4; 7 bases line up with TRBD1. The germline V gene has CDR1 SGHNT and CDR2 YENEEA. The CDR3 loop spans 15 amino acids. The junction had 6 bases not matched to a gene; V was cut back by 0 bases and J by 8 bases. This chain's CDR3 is CASSLENSRGEKLFF. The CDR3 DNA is TGTGCCAGCAGCTTAGAGAACAGCAGGGGGGAAAAACTGTTTTTT.

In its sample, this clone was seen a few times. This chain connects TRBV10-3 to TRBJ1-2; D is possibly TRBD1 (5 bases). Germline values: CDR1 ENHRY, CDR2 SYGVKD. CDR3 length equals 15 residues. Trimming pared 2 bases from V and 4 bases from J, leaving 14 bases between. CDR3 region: CAISETGPGAYGYTF. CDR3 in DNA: TGTGCCATCAGTGAGACCGGCCCTGGGGCCTATGGCTACACCTTC.

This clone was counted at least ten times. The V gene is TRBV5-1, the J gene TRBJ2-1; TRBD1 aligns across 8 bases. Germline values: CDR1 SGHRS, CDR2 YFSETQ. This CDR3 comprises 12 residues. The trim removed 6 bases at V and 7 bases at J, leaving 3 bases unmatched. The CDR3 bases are TGCGCCAGCACTACAGGGGGAAATGAGCAGTTCTTC. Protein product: CASTTGGNEQFF.

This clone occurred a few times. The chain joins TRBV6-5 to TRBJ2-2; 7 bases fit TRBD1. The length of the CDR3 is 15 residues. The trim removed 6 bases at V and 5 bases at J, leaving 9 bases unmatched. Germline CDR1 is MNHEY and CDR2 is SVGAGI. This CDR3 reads CASRPQGVVTGELFF. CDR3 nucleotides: TGTGCCAGCAGGCCTCAGGGGGTAGTAACCGGGGAGCTGTTTTTT.

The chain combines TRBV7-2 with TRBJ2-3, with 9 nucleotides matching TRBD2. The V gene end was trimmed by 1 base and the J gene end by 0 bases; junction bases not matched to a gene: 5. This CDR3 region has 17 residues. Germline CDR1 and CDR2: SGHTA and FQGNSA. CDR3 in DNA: TGTGCCAGCAGCTTAGTTGGTACTAGCGGGAGCACAGATACGCAGTATTTT. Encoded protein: CASSLVGTSGSTDTQYF.

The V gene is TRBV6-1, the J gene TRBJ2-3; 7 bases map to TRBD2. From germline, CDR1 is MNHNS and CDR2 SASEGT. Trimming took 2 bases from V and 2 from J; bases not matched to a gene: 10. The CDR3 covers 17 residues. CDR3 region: CASSERGGRTSTDTQYF. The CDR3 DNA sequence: TGTGCCAGCAGTGAACGGGGAGGGAGAACTTCCACAGATACGCAGTATTTT.

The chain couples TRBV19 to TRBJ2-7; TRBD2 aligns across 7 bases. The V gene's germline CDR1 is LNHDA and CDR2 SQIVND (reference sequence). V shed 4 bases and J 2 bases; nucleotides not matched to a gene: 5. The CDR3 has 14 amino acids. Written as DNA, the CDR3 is TGTGCCAGTAGTAAAAAGCGGGGAACCTACGAGCAGTACTTC. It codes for CASSKKRGTYEQYF.

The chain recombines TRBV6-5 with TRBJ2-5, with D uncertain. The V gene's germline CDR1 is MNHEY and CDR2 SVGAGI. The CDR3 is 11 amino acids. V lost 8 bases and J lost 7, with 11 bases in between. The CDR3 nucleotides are TGTGCCAGCTCTTTGGCTGGGACCCAGTACTTC. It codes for CASSLAGTQYF.

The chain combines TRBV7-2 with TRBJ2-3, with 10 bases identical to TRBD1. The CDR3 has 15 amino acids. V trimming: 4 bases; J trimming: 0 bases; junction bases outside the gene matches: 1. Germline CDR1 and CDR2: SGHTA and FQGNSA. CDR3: CASSWDRGSTDTQYF. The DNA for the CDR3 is TGTGCCAGCAGCTGGGACAGGGGTAGCACAGATACGCAGTATTTT.

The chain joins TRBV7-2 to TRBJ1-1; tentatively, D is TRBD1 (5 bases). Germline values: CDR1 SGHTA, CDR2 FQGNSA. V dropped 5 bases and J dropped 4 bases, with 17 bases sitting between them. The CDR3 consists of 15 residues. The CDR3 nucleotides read TGTGCCAGCAGCCCGCCGTGGGGGGTTGGCACTGAAGCTTTCTTT. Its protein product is CASSPPWGVGTEAFF. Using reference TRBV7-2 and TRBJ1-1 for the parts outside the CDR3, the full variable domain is GAGVSQSPSNKVTEKGKDVELRCDPISGHTALYWYRQSLGQGLEFLIYFQGNSAPDKSGLPSDRFSAERTGGSVSTLTIQRTQQEDSAVYLCASSPPWGVGTEAFFGQGTRLTVV.

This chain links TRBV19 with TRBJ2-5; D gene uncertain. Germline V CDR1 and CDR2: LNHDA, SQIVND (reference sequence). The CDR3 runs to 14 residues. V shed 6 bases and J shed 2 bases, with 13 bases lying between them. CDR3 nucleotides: TGTGCCAGTAGCCTTGAAGTGACTCAAGAGACCCAGTACTTC. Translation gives CASSLEVTQETQYF.

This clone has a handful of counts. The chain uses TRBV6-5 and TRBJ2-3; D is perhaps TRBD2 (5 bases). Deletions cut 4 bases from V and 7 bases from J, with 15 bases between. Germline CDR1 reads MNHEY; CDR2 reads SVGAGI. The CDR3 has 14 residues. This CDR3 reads CASSSLGGSYTQYF. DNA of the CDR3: TGTGCCAGCAGTTCCCTAGGAGGAAGTTATACGCAGTATTTT.

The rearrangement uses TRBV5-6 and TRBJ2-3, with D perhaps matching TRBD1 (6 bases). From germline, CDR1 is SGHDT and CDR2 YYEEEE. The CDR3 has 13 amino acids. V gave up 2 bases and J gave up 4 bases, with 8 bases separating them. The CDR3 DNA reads TGTGCCAGCAGCTTACAGGGATCAGATACGCAGTATTTT. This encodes CASSLQGSDTQYF.

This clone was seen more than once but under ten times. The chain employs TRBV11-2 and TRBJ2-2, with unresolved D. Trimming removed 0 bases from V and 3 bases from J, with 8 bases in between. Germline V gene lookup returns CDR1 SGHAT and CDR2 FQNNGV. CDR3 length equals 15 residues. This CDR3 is CASSLDRMDTGELFF. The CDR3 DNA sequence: TGTGCCAGCAGCTTAGACAGAATGGACACCGGGGAGCTGTTTTTT.

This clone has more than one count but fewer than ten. CDR3 region: CASSESADTQYF. Written as DNA, the CDR3 is TGTGCCAGCAGCGAGAGCGCAGATACGCAGTATTTT. The chain is built from TRBV9 and TRBJ2-3; no clear D. Germline V gene lookup returns CDR1 SGDLS and CDR2 YYNGEE. Trimming stripped 3 bases from V and 4 bases from J, with 6 bases between. This CDR3 has 12 residues.

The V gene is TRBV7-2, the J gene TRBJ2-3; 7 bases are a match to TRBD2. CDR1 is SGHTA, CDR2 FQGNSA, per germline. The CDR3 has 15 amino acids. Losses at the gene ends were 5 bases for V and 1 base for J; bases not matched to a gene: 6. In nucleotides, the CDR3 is TGTGCCAGCAGCCAACTTGGGGGGGGCACAGATACGCAGTATTTT. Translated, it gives CASSQLGGGTDTQYF.

CDR3: CASSMVQGGEKLFF. The DNA for the CDR3 is TGTGCCAGTAGTATGGTCCAGGGTGGGGAAAAACTGTTTTTT. The rearrangement joins TRBV19 to TRBJ1-4, with a weak D call TRBD1 (5 bases). Germline values: CDR1 LNHDA, CDR2 SQIVND (reference sequence). The CDR3 totals 14 residues. Trimming removed 3 bases at V and 8 bases at J, with 13 bases between.

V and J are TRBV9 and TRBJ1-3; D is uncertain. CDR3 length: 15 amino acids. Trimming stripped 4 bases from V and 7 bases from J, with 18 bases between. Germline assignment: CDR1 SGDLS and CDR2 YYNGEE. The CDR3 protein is CASSPQPGWSNTIYF. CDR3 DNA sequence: TGTGCCAGCAGCCCCCAACCGGGTTGGAGTAACACCATATATTTT.

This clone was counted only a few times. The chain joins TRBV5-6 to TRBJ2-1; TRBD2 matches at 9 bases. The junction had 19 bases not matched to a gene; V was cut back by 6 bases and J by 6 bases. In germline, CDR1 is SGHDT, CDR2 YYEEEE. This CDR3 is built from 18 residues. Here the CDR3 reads CASTSASGDLPRVNEQFF. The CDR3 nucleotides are TGTGCCAGCACCTCCGCTAGCGGGGACCTTCCACGCGTCAATGAGCAGTTCTTC.

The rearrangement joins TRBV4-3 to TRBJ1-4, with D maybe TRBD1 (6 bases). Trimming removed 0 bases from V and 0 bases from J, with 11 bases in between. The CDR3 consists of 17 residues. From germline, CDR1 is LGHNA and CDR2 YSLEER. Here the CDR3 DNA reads TGCGCCAGCAGCCAAGATTGGCGGACAGCAACTAATGAAAAACTGTTTTTT. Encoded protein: CASSQDWRTATNEKLFF.

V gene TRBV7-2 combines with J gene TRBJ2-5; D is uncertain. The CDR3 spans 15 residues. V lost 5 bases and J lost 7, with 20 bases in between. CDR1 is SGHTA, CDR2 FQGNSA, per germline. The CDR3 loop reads CASSPTGSSGATQYF. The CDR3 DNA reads TGTGCCAGCAGCCCCACCGGGTCCTCCGGAGCGACCCAGTACTTC.

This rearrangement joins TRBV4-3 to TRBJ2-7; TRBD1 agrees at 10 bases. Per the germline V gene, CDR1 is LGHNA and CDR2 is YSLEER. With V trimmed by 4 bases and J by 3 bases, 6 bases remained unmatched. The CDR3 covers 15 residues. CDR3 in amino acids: CASSRGTGANYEQYF. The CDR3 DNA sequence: TGCGCCAGCAGCCGCGGGACAGGGGCTAACTACGAGCAGTACTTC.

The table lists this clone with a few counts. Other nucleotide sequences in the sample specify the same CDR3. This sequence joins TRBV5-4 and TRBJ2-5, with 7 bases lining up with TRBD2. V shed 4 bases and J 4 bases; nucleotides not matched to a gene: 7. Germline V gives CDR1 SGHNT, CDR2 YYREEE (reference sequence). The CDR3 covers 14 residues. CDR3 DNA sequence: TGTGCCAGCAGCCAAGAGGGCGGGGGAGAGACCCAGTACTTC. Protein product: CASSQEGGGETQYF. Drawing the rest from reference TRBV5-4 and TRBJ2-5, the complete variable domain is ETGVTQSPTHLIKTRGQQVTLRCSSQSGHNTVSWYQQALGQGPQFIFQYYREEENGRGNFPPRFSGLQFPNYSSELNVNALELDDSALYLCASSQEGGGETQYFGPGTRLLVL.

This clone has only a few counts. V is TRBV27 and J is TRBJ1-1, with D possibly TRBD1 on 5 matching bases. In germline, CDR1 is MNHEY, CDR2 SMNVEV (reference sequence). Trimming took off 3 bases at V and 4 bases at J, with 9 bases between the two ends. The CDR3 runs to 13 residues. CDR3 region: CASSFRVLTEAFF. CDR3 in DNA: TGTGCCAGCAGTTTCAGGGTTCTCACTGAAGCTTTCTTT.

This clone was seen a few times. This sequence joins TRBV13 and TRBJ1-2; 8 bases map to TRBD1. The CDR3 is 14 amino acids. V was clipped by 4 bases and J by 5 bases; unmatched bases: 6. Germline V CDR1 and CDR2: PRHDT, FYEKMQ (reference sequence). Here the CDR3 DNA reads TGTGCCAGCAGCTGGGGACAGGTGAGGTATGGCTACACCTTC. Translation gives CASSWGQVRYGYTF.

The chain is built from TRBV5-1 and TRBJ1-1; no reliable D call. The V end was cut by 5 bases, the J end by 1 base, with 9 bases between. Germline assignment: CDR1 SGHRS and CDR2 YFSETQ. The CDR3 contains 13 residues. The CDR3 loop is CASSRETNTEAFF. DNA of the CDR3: TGCGCCAGCAGTCGGGAAACGAACACTGAAGCTTTCTTT.

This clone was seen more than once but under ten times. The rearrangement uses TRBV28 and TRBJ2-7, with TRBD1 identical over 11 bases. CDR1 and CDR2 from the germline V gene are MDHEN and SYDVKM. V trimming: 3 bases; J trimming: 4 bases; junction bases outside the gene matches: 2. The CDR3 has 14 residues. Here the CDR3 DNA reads TGTGCCAGCAGTTTGGGACAGGGGGTTTACGAGCAGTACTTC. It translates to CASSLGQGVYEQYF.

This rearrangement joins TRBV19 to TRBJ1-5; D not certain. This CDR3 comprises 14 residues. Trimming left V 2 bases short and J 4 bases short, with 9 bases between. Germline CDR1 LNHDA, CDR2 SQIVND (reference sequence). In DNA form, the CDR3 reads TGTGCCAGTAGTATATCTTCACAGAATCAGCCCCAGCATTTT. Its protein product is CASSISSQNQPQHF.

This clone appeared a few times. The chain's CDR3 is CASIPGRVVMNTEAFF. CDR3 coding DNA: TGTGCCAGCATCCCGGGTCGGGTGGTCATGAACACTGAAGCTTTCTTT. V gene TRBV28 combines with J gene TRBJ1-1; D is unclear. With 7 bases removed from V and 0 bases from J, the gap between germline ends came to 18 bases. Per the germline V gene, CDR1 is MDHEN and CDR2 is SYDVKM. CDR3 length: 16 amino acids.